This T cell receptor beta chain was profiled in a study of T cell changes during pregnancy in multiple sclerosis. Clones were sequenced by immunoSEQ multiplex PCR, and TCRdb holds only the in-frame ones, with some missing. The sample holds roughly 76,000 clones, 75% to 95% seen once. The receptor was derived from a female donor with multiple sclerosis, enrolled in a pregnancy study. Specimen: CD4+ T cells from peripheral blood mononuclear cells, collected in the second trimester of pregnancy.

CDR3 coding DNA: TGTGCCAGCAGCCTCCGGGACAGGGGTTACGAGCAGTACTTC. This encodes CASSLRDRGYEQYF. The J gene is TRBJ2-7, the V gene TRBV7-2; 10 bases fit TRBD1. The trim removed 5 bases at V and 4 bases at J, leaving 5 bases unmatched. Germline lookup yields CDR1 SGHTA and CDR2 FQGNSA. The length of the CDR3 is 14 residues.